This T cell receptor beta chain was found in a study of CD8 T cells in ankylosing spondylitis. Each CDR3 protein gets one entry after TCRdb re-called the 5' RACE reads with MiXCR. The table has about 110,000 distinct CDR3 sequences, 24% seen once. The sequenced material came from synovial fluid, either unsorted or a sorted T cell fraction (not recorded which). This sequence originates from a male donor with ankylosing spondylitis.

Here the CDR3 reads CASSFLAKANYGYTF. CDR3 DNA sequence: TGTGCCAGCAGCTTCTTAGCCAAAGCTAACTATGGCTACACCTTC. The chain couples TRBV7-2 to TRBJ1-2; no clear D. The V gene's germline CDR1 is SGHTA and CDR2 FQGNSA. Deletions cut 3 bases from V and 0 bases from J, with 11 bases between. The CDR3 is made up of 15 amino acids.